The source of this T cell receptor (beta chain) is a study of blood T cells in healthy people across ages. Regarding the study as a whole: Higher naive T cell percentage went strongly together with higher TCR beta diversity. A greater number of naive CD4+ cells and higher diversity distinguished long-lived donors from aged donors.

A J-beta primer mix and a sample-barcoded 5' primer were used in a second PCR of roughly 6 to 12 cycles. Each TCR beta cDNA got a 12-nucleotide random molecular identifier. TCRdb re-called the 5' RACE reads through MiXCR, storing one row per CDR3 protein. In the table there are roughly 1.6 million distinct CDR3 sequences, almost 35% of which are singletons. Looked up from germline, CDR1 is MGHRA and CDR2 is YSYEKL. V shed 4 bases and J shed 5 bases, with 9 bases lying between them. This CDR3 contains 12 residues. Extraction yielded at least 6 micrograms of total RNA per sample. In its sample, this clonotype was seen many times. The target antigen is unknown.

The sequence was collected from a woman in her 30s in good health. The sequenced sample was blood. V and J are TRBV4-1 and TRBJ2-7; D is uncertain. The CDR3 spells CASSPIGHEQYF. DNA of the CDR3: TGCGCCAGCAGCCCAATCGGGCACGAGCAGTACTTC.